This T cell receptor beta chain was sequenced during a study of cytomegalovirus exposure and HLA in healthy donors. Study-level results: Links to common viral pathogens appeared, in a later analysis, for several of the most significant clusters. When analyzed later, a missense DCLRE1C variant was found to be linked to TCR beta V- and J-gene trimming.

Notes on this clone: Its antigen is unknown.

Germline CDR1 is SGHRS and CDR2 is YFSETQ. V was clipped by 4 bases and J by 1 base; unmatched bases: 6. The CDR3 runs to 16 residues. It was with 60 Vbeta and 13 Jbeta primers that the PCR ran. Here immunoSEQ multiplex PCR was the method, and the copy in TCRdb shows in-frame clones only, minus some. This table has 100,000 or so clones, about 84% appearing once. Source material: PBMCs. The chain uses TRBV5-1 and TRBJ2-3; 10 bases fit TRBD1. This TCR was recovered from a man younger than 35 in good health and CMV-seronegative. CDR3 in amino acids: CASSTDRGRGTDTQYF. CDR3 nucleotides: TGCGCCAGCAGCACCGACAGGGGGCGAGGCACAGATACGCAGTATTTT.